These 2 T cell receptor beta chains share one sample of origin, sequenced in a study of shared clonotypes between healthy human individuals (TCRdb year 2020). Library preparation was by the immunoSEQ multiplex PCR assay. Not all clones reach the TCRdb copy of this immuneACCESS table, which keeps in-frame sequences only. Checked studies attribute under half of the gap to unresolved V genes and leave the rest unexplained. For this sample the table gives 2 million or so clones, of which roughly 94% were detected only once. The ten largest clones represent about 1.1% of the sample. CD8 naive samples were obtained by positive selection for CCR7 among CD45RO-negative cells, yielding a CD45RA+CCR7+ population from which TemRA cells were excluded. The sequencing input was naive CD8+ T cells sorted from blood. According to the study, the label for this sample's cell subset or site signals: CD45RA+CCR7+. The source is a man between 18 and 35 years old in good health.

The rearrangement uses TRBV7-9 and TRBJ2-1; D gene ambiguous. Germline V gene lookup returns CDR1 SEHNR and CDR2 FQNEAQ (reference sequence). Trimming left V 4 bases short and J 9 bases short, with 10 bases between. The CDR3 totals 12 residues. In DNA form, the CDR3 reads TGTGCCAGCAGCTGGAACAGTGGTGAGCAGTTCTTC. Translating it yields CASSWNSGEQFF.

V usage is TRBV5-6 and J usage is TRBJ2-2, with TRBD1 matching 8 bases. Germline V CDR1 and CDR2: SGHDT, YYEEEE. The CDR3 length is 16 residues. Losses at the gene ends were 1 base for V and 3 bases for J; bases not matched to a gene: 5. The CDR3 sequence: CASSLFAGGYTGELFF. In nucleotides, the CDR3 is TGTGCCAGCAGCTTGTTTGCAGGGGGCTACACCGGGGAGCTGTTTTTT. Variable domain in full (rest from reference TRBV5-6 and TRBJ2-2): DAGVTQSPTHLIKTRGQQVTLRCSPKSGHDTVSWYQQALGQGPQFIFQYYEEEERQRGNFPDRFSGHQFPNYSSELNVNALLLGDSALYLCASSLFAGGYTGELFFGEGSRLTVL.